This TCR beta chain was sequenced in a study of blood T cell repertoires in COVID-19. Study as a whole: COVID-19 samples, acute and convalescent, were from the United States, Italy and Spain. The cDNA or gDNA used as material had been derived from T cells, B-cell-depleted T cells, or PBMCs.

This CDR3 contains 14 residues. CDR1 is LGHDT and CDR2 is YNNKEL in the germline V gene (reference sequence). V was pared by 1 base and J by 1 base, with 4 bases between. Per the original data handling: Amplifying reference gene primers gave estimates of nucleated cell counts. Produced via immunoSEQ multiplex PCR; TCRdb's table is partial and in-frame only. D and trimming were read from the DNA, whereas the V and J calls and clone size are those reported in that table. The sample lists about 34,000 clones; more than 60% were seen once. The rearrangement joins TRBV3-1 (or the pseudogene TRBV3-2) to TRBJ1-4; unclear D gene. This sequence originates from a man at least 80 years old with active or convalescent COVID-19. The sequencing input was peripheral blood. The CDR3 loop reads CASSQAGTNEKLFF. CDR3 DNA sequence: TGTGCCAGCAGCCAAGCCGGAACTAATGAAAAACTGTTTTTT.